A selection of T cell receptor beta chains follows, all from one sample in a study of a mutant IDH1 vaccine in newly diagnosed glioma. No antigen has been identified for these receptors. Produced via immunoSEQ multiplex PCR; TCRdb's table is partial and in-frame only. Among fewer than 35,000 clones listed, 81% were seen once. The source was PBMCs, collected from a glioma patient whose treatment included an IDH1 peptide vaccine. The receptors were gathered from a man under 40 with glioma. CDR3s include the opening cysteine and the closing phenylalanine or tryptophan. Fields, in order: V gene, D gene, J gene, clone size, CDR3 DNA, CDR3 protein. The D gene is left open where the match is weak. Expanded clones get a size class; other rows say once, few or many, or leave the size out.

v_gene: TRBV27; d_gene: -; j_gene: TRBJ2-2; abundance: -; CDR3nt: TGTGCCAGCAGTCCAGGGACGGGTGGAACCGGGGAGCTGTTTTTT; CDR3aa: CASSPGTGGTGELFF
v_gene: TRBV30; d_gene: -; j_gene: TRBJ2-2; abundance: -; CDR3nt: TGTGCCTGGAGTCCCCCTGGAACGCTGTTTTTT; CDR3aa: CAWSPPGTLFF
v_gene: TRBV30; d_gene: TRBD2; j_gene: TRBJ2-5; abundance: -; CDR3nt: TGTGCCTGGAGGGGGACTAGCGGGCCTTCGTACTTC; CDR3aa: CAWRGTSGPSYF
v_gene: TRBV2; d_gene: -; j_gene: TRBJ1-4; abundance: few; CDR3nt: TGTGCCAGCAGTGATACAACAAGCGAAAAACTGTTTTTT; CDR3aa: CASSDTTSEKLFF
v_gene: TRBV11-3; d_gene: -; j_gene: TRBJ2-5; abundance: -; CDR3nt: TGTGCCAGCAGCTTCTCTTTTGGCCCCCAAGAGACCCAGTACTTC; CDR3aa: CASSFSFGPQETQYF
v_gene: TRBV27; d_gene: -; j_gene: TRBJ1-1; abundance: -; CDR3nt: TGTGCCAGCAGTTTATCGTATGGGAACACTGAAGCTTTCTTT; CDR3aa: CASSLSYGNTEAFF
v_gene: TRBV29-1; d_gene: -; j_gene: TRBJ2-2; abundance: -; CDR3nt: TGCAGCGCTTCGGGGGTTTATGGCGGGGAGCTGTTTTTT; CDR3aa: CSASGVYGGELFF
v_gene: TRBV27; d_gene: TRBD1; j_gene: TRBJ2-7; abundance: -; CDR3nt: TGTGCCAGCAGCCCAGGACAGGGGGTTATCTACGAGCAGTACTTC; CDR3aa: CASSPGQGVIYEQYF
v_gene: TRBV5-1; d_gene: -; j_gene: TRBJ1-1; abundance: -; CDR3nt: TGCGCCAGCAGCTCGTACACGGGGAGTGGGACTGAAGCTTTCTTT; CDR3aa: CASSSYTGSGTEAFF
v_gene: TRBV2; d_gene: -; j_gene: TRBJ1-1; abundance: -; CDR3nt: TGTGCCAGCCGATCGGGACACGCGGGGAACACTGAAGCTTTCTTT; CDR3aa: CASRSGHAGNTEAFF
v_gene: TRBV5-4; d_gene: -; j_gene: TRBJ2-1; abundance: -; CDR3nt: TGTGCCAGCAGCTTGGGGGGAGGGACACTATACAATGAGCAGTTCTTC; CDR3aa: CASSLGGGTLYNEQFF
v_gene: TRBV13; d_gene: TRBD2; j_gene: TRBJ2-1; abundance: -; CDR3nt: TGTGCCAGCAGCTCCCGGGACTACCACTACAATGAGCAGTTCTTC; CDR3aa: CASSSRDYHYNEQFF
v_gene: TRBV29-1; d_gene: -; j_gene: TRBJ2-7; abundance: -; CDR3nt: TGCAGCGTCGGACAGATGTACGAGCAGTACTTC; CDR3aa: CSVGQMYEQYF
v_gene: TRBV29-1; d_gene: -; j_gene: TRBJ2-3; abundance: -; CDR3nt: TGCAGCGCAATGACTAGACTTGGCACAGATACGCAGTATTTT; CDR3aa: CSAMTRLGTDTQYF
v_gene: TRBV5-6; d_gene: TRBD1; j_gene: TRBJ2-1; abundance: -; CDR3nt: TGTGCCAGCAGCTTAGTAACCGGGACAGGGATTCGGAATGAGCAGTTCTTC; CDR3aa: CASSLVTGTGIRNEQFF
v_gene: TRBV5-1; d_gene: TRBD1; j_gene: TRBJ2-3; abundance: -; CDR3nt: TGCGCCAGCAGCGGGGGACAGGACACAGATACGCAGTATTTT; CDR3aa: CASSGGQDTDTQYF
v_gene: TRBV6-6; d_gene: -; j_gene: TRBJ2-6; abundance: -; CDR3nt: TGTGCCAGCAGCCTTAACCTTGGGGCCAACGTCCTGACTTTC; CDR3aa: CASSLNLGANVLTF
v_gene: TRBV9; d_gene: TRBD1; j_gene: TRBJ2-2; abundance: -; CDR3nt: TGTGCCAGCAGCATCACAGGGGGGCTCACCGGGGAGCTGTTTTTT; CDR3aa: CASSITGGLTGELFF
v_gene: TRBV7-6; d_gene: -; j_gene: TRBJ1-5; abundance: -; CDR3nt: TGTGCCAGCAGCCCCATCGGCCAGCCCCAGCATTTT; CDR3aa: CASSPIGQPQHF
v_gene: TRBV6-5; d_gene: TRBD1; j_gene: TRBJ1-5; abundance: large; CDR3nt: TGTGCCAGTAGGGACAGGGAAAATCAGCCCCAGCATTTT; CDR3aa: CASRDRENQPQHF
v_gene: TRBV19; d_gene: TRBD1; j_gene: TRBJ1-4; abundance: -; CDR3nt: TGTGCCAGTAGTATCGGACAGGGGGCAGGGATCATTGAAAAACTGTTTTTT; CDR3aa: CASSIGQGAGIIEKLFF
v_gene: TRBV9; d_gene: -; j_gene: TRBJ2-7; abundance: -; CDR3nt: TGTGCCAGCAGCCCTCCCGGGGCCATCGAGCAGTACTTC; CDR3aa: CASSPPGAIEQYF
v_gene: TRBV5-5; d_gene: -; j_gene: TRBJ2-1; abundance: -; CDR3nt: TGTGCCAGCAGCCCGGGACTCACCTGGAATGAGCAGTTCTTC; CDR3aa: CASSPGLTWNEQFF
v_gene: TRBV6-1; d_gene: -; j_gene: TRBJ2-7; abundance: -; CDR3nt: TGTGCCAGCAGTGATATGGGGCAGTCCTACGAGCAGTACTTC; CDR3aa: CASSDMGQSYEQYF
v_gene: TRBV6-1; d_gene: -; j_gene: TRBJ2-2; abundance: -; CDR3nt: TGTGCCAGCAGTGAAGTGGGCACCGGGGAGCTGTTTTTT; CDR3aa: CASSEVGTGELFF
v_gene: TRBV9; d_gene: -; j_gene: TRBJ2-5; abundance: -; CDR3nt: TGTGCCAGCAGCGTAGTCGTGGAGGAGACCCAGTACTTC; CDR3aa: CASSVVVEETQYF
v_gene: TRBV29-1; d_gene: -; j_gene: TRBJ2-7; abundance: -; CDR3nt: TGCAGCGTTGGTGGGGGAGAGTCCTACGAGCAGTACTTC; CDR3aa: CSVGGGESYEQYF
v_gene: TRBV7-2; d_gene: TRBD1; j_gene: TRBJ2-2; abundance: -; CDR3nt: TGTGCCAGCAGCCTGGGACAGGCGAAGGGGGAGCTGTTTTTT; CDR3aa: CASSLGQAKGELFF
v_gene: TRBV5-1; d_gene: TRBD1; j_gene: TRBJ2-5; abundance: -; CDR3nt: TGCGCCAGCAGCAAACAGGGGTTGTACCAAGAGACCCAGTACTTC; CDR3aa: CASSKQGLYQETQYF
v_gene: TRBV18; d_gene: TRBD1; j_gene: TRBJ2-2; abundance: -; CDR3nt: TGTGCCAGCTCACCACAGGGGGCGAGCACCGGGGAGCTGTTTTTT; CDR3aa: CASSPQGASTGELFF
v_gene: TRBV2; d_gene: -; j_gene: TRBJ2-7; abundance: -; CDR3nt: TGTGCCAGCAGTGAACAGGGTAAACTCTACGAGCAGTACTTC; CDR3aa: CASSEQGKLYEQYF
v_gene: TRBV13; d_gene: TRBD1; j_gene: TRBJ1-1; abundance: few; CDR3nt: TGTGCCAGCAGCTTACCGTATACAGGGGGCGTGAACACTGAAGCTTTCTTT; CDR3aa: CASSLPYTGGVNTEAFF
v_gene: TRBV5-8; d_gene: -; j_gene: TRBJ1-5; abundance: -; CDR3nt: TGTGCCAGCAGCCTAACAGGGTATAGCAATCAGCCCCAGCATTTT; CDR3aa: CASSLTGYSNQPQHF
v_gene: TRBV6-1; d_gene: -; j_gene: TRBJ2-7; abundance: -; CDR3nt: TGTGCCAGCAGTGATTGGCATACCTACGAGCAGTACTTC; CDR3aa: CASSDWHTYEQYF
v_gene: TRBV7-8; d_gene: TRBD2; j_gene: TRBJ2-7; abundance: -; CDR3nt: TGTGCCAGCAGCCCCTCTAGCGGGAGGTCGGCCTACGAGCAGTACTTC; CDR3aa: CASSPSSGRSAYEQYF
v_gene: TRBV6-7; d_gene: -; j_gene: TRBJ2-3; abundance: -; CDR3nt: TGTGCCAGCAGTCCCCCGACTAGGGATACGCAGTATTTT; CDR3aa: CASSPPTRDTQYF
v_gene: TRBV7-9; d_gene: -; j_gene: TRBJ1-1; abundance: -; CDR3nt: TGTGCCAGCAGCTTTGGGTTGTCCTCGGCTTTCTTT; CDR3aa: CASSFGLSSAFF
v_gene: TRBV6-5; d_gene: -; j_gene: TRBJ2-1; abundance: -; CDR3nt: TGTGCCAGCAGTTACTTCGGGCCCAATGAGCAGTTCTTC; CDR3aa: CASSYFGPNEQFF
v_gene: TRBV5-1; d_gene: TRBD2; j_gene: TRBJ2-3; abundance: -; CDR3nt: TGCGCCAGCAGCTTGGAGGGACTAGCGGACACAGATACGCAGTATTTT; CDR3aa: CASSLEGLADTDTQYF
v_gene: TRBV4-2; d_gene: TRBD2; j_gene: TRBJ2-5; abundance: -; CDR3nt: TGTGCCAGCAGCCAAGGACGAGGGCGGGAGGGCCGGGAGACCCAGTACTTC; CDR3aa: CASSQGRGREGRETQYF